The 23 T cell receptor beta chains listed next were all sequenced from one sample in a study of blood T cell repertoires in COVID-19. Data came from immunoSEQ multiplex PCR; TCRdb stores just in-frame clones and leaves some out. The sample consists of 250,000 to 350,000 clones, under 95% of them appearing once. Source material: PBMCs or T cells enriched from blood (not recorded which). These receptor sequences come from a woman in her 30s who had recovered from COVID-19.

The rearrangement links TRBV28 to TRBJ1-1; 11 bases are shared with TRBD1. CDR3 length: 15 amino acids. The V gene's germline CDR1 is MDHEN and CDR2 SYDVKM. The V segment lost 4 bases and the J segment 4 bases; nucleotides outside the gene matches: 5. The CDR3 is CASSWGGTGGTEAFF. In nucleotides, the CDR3 is TGTGCCAGCAGTTGGGGTGGGACAGGGGGCACTGAAGCTTTCTTT.

The rearrangement links TRBV5-1 to TRBJ1-1; 8 bases are a match to TRBD1. Looked up from germline, CDR1 is SGHRS and CDR2 is YFSETQ. The CDR3 loop spans 14 amino acids. V lost 5 bases to trimming and J lost 1 base; unmatched junction nucleotides: 4. This CDR3 reads CASRTGQANTEAFF. In DNA, the CDR3 is TGCGCCAGCAGGACGGGACAGGCGAACACTGAAGCTTTCTTT. The variable domain in full, with the rest retrieved from reference TRBV5-1 and TRBJ1-1, is KAGVTQTPRYLIKTRGQQVTLSCSPISGHRSVSWYQQTPGQGLQFLFEYFSETQRNKGNFPGRFSGRQFSNSRSEMNVSTLELGDSALYLCASRTGQANTEAFFGQGTRLTVV.

DNA for the CDR3: TGTGCCATCAGTGAACAGGGTTTCAATGAGCAGTTCTTC. Amino acid sequence: CAISEQGFNEQFF. The chain joins TRBV10-3 to TRBJ2-1; perhaps TRBD1 as D (6 bases). The CDR3 runs 13 residues. Between the trimmed V and J ends, which lost 3 bases and 6 bases, there was a span of 9 bases. Germline CDR1 ENHRY, CDR2 SYGVKD.

Concerning this clone itself: The identical CDR3 is also encoded by other nucleotide sequences in the sample. The chain uses TRBV19 and TRBJ1-1; perhaps TRBD1 as D (5 bases). The germline gives CDR1 LNHDA, CDR2 SQIVND (reference sequence). CDR3 length equals 13 residues. V shed 9 bases and J shed 0 bases, with 11 bases lying between them. The CDR3 DNA sequence: TGTGCCAGCCGGGACTCGATGAACACTGAAGCTTTCTTT. Amino acid sequence: CASRDSMNTEAFF.

V and J are TRBV28 and TRBJ1-2; the D is unclear. Trimming took off 5 bases at V and 6 bases at J, with 7 bases between the two ends. CDR1 and CDR2 from the germline V gene are MDHEN and SYDVKM. The length of the CDR3 is 11 residues. This CDR3 is CASSRGHGYTF. The CDR3 DNA reads as TGTGCCAGCAGTCGGGGTCATGGCTACACCTTC.

The table lists this clone with a count of one. The CDR3 region is CASRPGGADQPQHF. In DNA, the CDR3 is TGTGCCAGCAGGCCAGGGGGCGCAGATCAGCCCCAGCATTTT. This chain uses TRBV2 with TRBJ1-5; 8 positions match TRBD1. The CDR3 is 14 amino acids. The trim removed 6 bases at V and 5 bases at J, leaving 6 bases unmatched. Germline CDR1 reads SNHLY; CDR2 reads FYNNEI.

The chain couples TRBV30 to TRBJ1-1; maybe TRBD1 (5 bases). V was pared by 4 bases and J by 5 bases, with 14 bases between. This CDR3 is built from 13 residues. Germline values: CDR1 GTSNPN, CDR2 SVGIG (reference sequence). The chain's CDR3 is CAWIQGGWTEAFF. CDR3 nucleotide sequence: TGTGCCTGGATCCAGGGAGGGTGGACTGAAGCTTTCTTT.

The V call is TRBV5-1, the J call TRBJ2-3; D may be TRBD2 (5 bases). From germline, CDR1 is SGHRS and CDR2 YFSETQ. The V gene lost 4 bases and the J gene lost 0 bases, with 12 bases spanning the gap. CDR3 length: 15 amino acids. CDR3 bases: TGCGCCAGCAGCGAGGAGGTTCCTAGCACAGATACGCAGTATTTT. It specifies CASSEEVPSTDTQYF.

The CDR3 DNA reads as TGTGCCAGCAGTTTTGGGGGGGAAAACACCATATATTTT. This encodes CASSFGGENTIYF. V and J are TRBV12-3 or TRBV12-4 and TRBJ1-3, with D possibly matching TRBD1 (5 bases). V was cut by 3 bases and J by 6 bases, with 9 bases left in between. The CDR3 is 13 residues long.

The CDR3 reads CASSQDPGQGYGYTF. CDR3 nucleotides: TGCGCCAGCAGCCAAGACCCCGGACAGGGTTATGGCTACACCTTC. This chain uses TRBV4-1 with TRBJ1-2; 8 bases agree with TRBD1. CDR3 size: 15 residues. J was trimmed by 5 bases and V by 0 bases; bases with no gene match: 5. Germline assignment: CDR1 MGHRA and CDR2 YSYEKL.

This chain connects TRBV28 to TRBJ2-1, with 12 bases identical to TRBD2. The V segment lost 6 bases and the J segment 7 bases; nucleotides outside the gene matches: 7. Germline values: CDR1 MDHEN, CDR2 SYDVKM. The CDR3 covers 15 residues. The CDR3 coding sequence is TGTGCCAGCAGCCCAGAGACTAGCGGGAGTAATGAGCAGTTCTTC. Translation: CASSPETSGSNEQFF.

Note on this clone: Different DNA sequences within this sample yield the same CDR3. The V and J genes are TRBV27 and TRBJ2-2; D call uncertain. The germline V and J ends were trimmed by 6 bases and 6 bases, with 8 bases remaining between them. Per germline, CDR1 MNHEY and CDR2 SMNVEV (reference sequence). The CDR3 is 12 residues long. CDR3 sequence: CASSLWPGELFF. The CDR3 nucleotides read TGTGCCAGCAGCCTTTGGCCCGGGGAGCTGTTTTTT.

The V and J genes are TRBV4-1 and TRBJ1-1; D is unclear. The CDR3 consists of 13 residues. V was shortened by 3 bases and J by 0 bases, with 5 bases between the two germline ends. Germline V gene data show CDR1 as MGHRA and CDR2 as YSYEKL. The CDR3 bases are TGCGCCAGCAGCCACCCATTGAACACTGAAGCTTTCTTT. This sequence encodes CASSHPLNTEAFF.

This clone occurred once. V gene TRBV3-1 (or the pseudogene TRBV3-2) combines with J gene TRBJ1-2; D is uncertain. This CDR3 region has 15 residues. V was trimmed by 1 base and J by 2 bases, leaving 11 bases between them. Germline V gene lookup returns CDR1 LGHDT and CDR2 YNNKEL (reference sequence). CDR3 in amino acids: CASSQGPEGNYGYTF. DNA of the CDR3: TGTGCCAGCAGCCAAGGGCCAGAGGGCAACTATGGCTACACCTTC.

This chain uses TRBV25-1 with TRBJ1-3; D call uncertain. This CDR3 comprises 14 residues. V was shortened by 2 bases and J by 4 bases, with 9 bases between the two germline ends. CDR1 MGHDK and CDR2 SYGVNS come from the germline V gene. The CDR3 loop is CASSEAGSGNTIYF. The CDR3 coding sequence is TGTGCCAGCAGTGAAGCAGGATCCGGAAACACCATATATTTT.

The V and J genes are TRBV7-2 and TRBJ2-1; 9 bases line up with TRBD1. Germline CDR1 reads SGHTA; CDR2 reads FQGNSA. CDR3 size: 15 residues. J was trimmed by 9 bases and V by 5 bases; bases with no gene match: 11. This CDR3 reads CASSLGTGRSSEQFF. For the CDR3, the DNA is TGTGCCAGCAGCCTCGGGACAGGGCGCAGTAGTGAGCAGTTCTTC.

The chain couples TRBV6-4 to TRBJ2-3; 9 bases line up with TRBD2. Losses at the gene ends were 4 bases for V and 3 bases for J; bases not matched to a gene: 2. CDR1 is MRHNA and CDR2 is SNTAGT in the germline V gene. The CDR3 totals 14 residues. In nucleotides, the CDR3 is TGTGCCAGCAGTGTGCGGGAGGGGACAGATACGCAGTATTTT. It encodes CASSVREGTDTQYF.

V usage is TRBV28 and J usage is TRBJ2-5; D is ambiguous. Per germline, CDR1 MDHEN and CDR2 SYDVKM. V was pared by 3 bases and J by 2 bases, with 7 bases between. CDR3 length equals 13 residues. Here the CDR3 DNA reads TGTGCCAGCAGTTTGCGGCAGCAAGAGACCCAGTACTTC. Amino acid sequence: CASSLRQQETQYF.

The chain recombines TRBV6-2 or TRBV6-3 with TRBJ2-1; the match to TRBD2 covers 8 bases. Germline-derived CDR1 and CDR2 are MNHEY and SVGEGT. V shed 0 bases and J 9 bases; nucleotides not matched to a gene: 10. The CDR3 sequence is 16 residues long. The CDR3 nucleotides read TGTGCCAGCAGTTACTCTCGAGCGGGAGTAATAGGTGAGCAGTTCTTC. Translating gives CASSYSRAGVIGEQFF.

J is TRBJ2-2 and V is TRBV27; 10 nucleotides match TRBD1. Germline V lookup: CDR1 MNHEY, CDR2 SMNVEV (reference sequence). The CDR3 extends over 14 amino acids. Germline trimming cut 6 bases from V and 8 bases from J; bases unmatched to any gene: 6. The CDR3 reads CASRVTGGWGELFF. The CDR3 coding sequence is TGTGCCAGCAGGGTGACAGGGGGCTGGGGGGAGCTGTTTTTT.

The V gene is TRBV28, the J gene TRBJ2-7; D is perhaps TRBD2 (6 bases). The ends were cut back, 7 bases at V and 5 bases at J, with 12 bases in the middle. Germline CDR1 and CDR2: MDHEN and SYDVKM. The CDR3 has 12 amino acids. CDR3 region: CASTRGGNEQYF. Written as DNA, the CDR3 is TGTGCCAGCACACGTGGCGGGAACGAGCAGTACTTC.

The chain has TRBV12-3 or TRBV12-4 and TRBJ2-7, with a tentative D call TRBD2 (6 bases). Trimming shortened V by 5 bases and J by 3 bases, and 11 bases separated the two germline ends. This CDR3 comprises 13 residues. The CDR3 bases are TGTGCCAGCAGTCGCACGGGGGACTACGAGCAGTACTTC. It yields the protein CASSRTGDYEQYF.

The chain couples TRBV28 to TRBJ2-4; TRBD2 is a possible D gene (6 bases). The ends were cut back, 4 bases at V and 5 bases at J, with 18 bases in the middle. Per germline, CDR1 MDHEN and CDR2 SYDVKM. The CDR3 runs 16 residues. The CDR3 bases are TGTGCCAGCAGTTCTCTCGGGACCGGGGGTCAAAACATTCAGTACTTC. It encodes CASSSLGTGGQNIQYF.